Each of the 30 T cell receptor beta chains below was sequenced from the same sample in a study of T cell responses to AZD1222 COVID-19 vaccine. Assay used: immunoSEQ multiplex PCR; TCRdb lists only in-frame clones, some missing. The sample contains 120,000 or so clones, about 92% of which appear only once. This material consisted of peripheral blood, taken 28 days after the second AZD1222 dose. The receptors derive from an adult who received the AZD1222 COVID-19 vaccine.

Here the CDR3 DNA reads TGTGCCAGCAGCTTGGGGACTCCGAACACCGGGGAGCTGTTTTTT. Amino acids: CASSLGTPNTGELFF. The rearrangement uses TRBV7-2 and TRBJ2-2, with D tentatively TRBD2 (6 bases). V lost 3 bases to trimming and J lost 0 bases, with 8 bases between them. There are 15 residues in the CDR3. Germline assignment: CDR1 SGHTA and CDR2 FQGNSA.

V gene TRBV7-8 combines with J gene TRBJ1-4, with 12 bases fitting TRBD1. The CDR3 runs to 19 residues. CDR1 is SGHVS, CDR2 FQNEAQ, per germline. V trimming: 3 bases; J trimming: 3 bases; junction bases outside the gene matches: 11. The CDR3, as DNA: TGTGCCAGCAGCTTGGGATTTTTGGGACAGGGGGCCTCTAATGAAAAACTGTTTTTT. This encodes CASSLGFLGQGASNEKLFF. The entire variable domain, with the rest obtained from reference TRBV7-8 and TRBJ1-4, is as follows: GAGVSQSPRYKVAKRGQDVALRCDPISGHVSLFWYQQALGQGPEFLTYFQNEAQLDKSGLPSDRFFAERPEGSVSTLKIQRTQQEDSAVYLCASSLGFLGQGASNEKLFFGSGTQLSVL.

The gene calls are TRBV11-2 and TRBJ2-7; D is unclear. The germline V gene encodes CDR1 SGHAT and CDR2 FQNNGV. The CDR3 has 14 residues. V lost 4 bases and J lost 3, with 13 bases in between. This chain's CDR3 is CASSSSLFNYEQYF. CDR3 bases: TGTGCCAGCAGCTCGAGCCTATTCAACTACGAGCAGTACTTC.

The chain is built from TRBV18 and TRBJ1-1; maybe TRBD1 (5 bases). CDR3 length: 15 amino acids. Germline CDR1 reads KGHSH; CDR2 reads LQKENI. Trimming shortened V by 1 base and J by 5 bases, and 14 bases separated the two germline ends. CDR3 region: CASSPRQQDGTEAFF. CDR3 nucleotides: TGTGCCAGCTCACCACGTCAACAGGATGGGACTGAAGCTTTCTTT.

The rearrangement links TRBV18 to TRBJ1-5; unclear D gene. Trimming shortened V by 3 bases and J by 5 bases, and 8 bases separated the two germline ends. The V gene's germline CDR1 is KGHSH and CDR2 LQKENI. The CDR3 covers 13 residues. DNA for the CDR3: TGTGCCAGCTCACCTGGAGCCGATCAGCCCCAGCATTTT. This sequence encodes CASSPGADQPQHF.

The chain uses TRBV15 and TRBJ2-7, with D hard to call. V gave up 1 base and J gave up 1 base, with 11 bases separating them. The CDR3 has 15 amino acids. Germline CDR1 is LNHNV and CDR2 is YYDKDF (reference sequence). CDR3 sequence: CATSRGPPGSYEQYF. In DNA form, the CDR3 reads TGTGCCACCAGCAGAGGGCCCCCGGGTTCCTACGAGCAGTACTTC. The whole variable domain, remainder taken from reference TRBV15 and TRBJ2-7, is DAMVIQNPRYQVTQFGKPVTLSCSQTLNHNVMYWYQQKSSQAPKLLFHYYDKDFNNEADTPDNFQSRRPNTSFCFLDIRSPGLGDTAMYLCATSRGPPGSYEQYFGPGTRLTVT.

The CDR3 here is CSVTDRAYKNIQYF. The CDR3 DNA reads as TGCAGCGTGACCGACAGAGCATACAAAAACATTCAGTACTTC. The chain has TRBV29-1 and TRBJ2-4; TRBD1 might be the D (5 bases). The V gene lost 6 bases and the J gene lost 3 bases, with 15 bases spanning the gap. CDR1 SQVTM and CDR2 ANQGSEA come from the germline V gene. The CDR3 has 14 residues.

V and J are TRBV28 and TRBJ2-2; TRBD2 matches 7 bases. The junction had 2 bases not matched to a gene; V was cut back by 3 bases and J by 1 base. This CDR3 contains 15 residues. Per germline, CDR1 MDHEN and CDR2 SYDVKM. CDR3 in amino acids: CASSFSGWNTGELFF. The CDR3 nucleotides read TGTGCCAGCAGTTTTAGCGGGTGGAACACCGGGGAGCTGTTTTTT.

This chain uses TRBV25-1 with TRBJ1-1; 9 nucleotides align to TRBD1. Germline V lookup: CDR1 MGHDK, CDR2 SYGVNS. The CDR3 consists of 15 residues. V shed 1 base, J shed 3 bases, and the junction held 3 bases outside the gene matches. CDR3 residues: CASSEWGQGDTEAFF. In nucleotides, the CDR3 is TGTGCCAGCAGTGAATGGGGACAGGGAGACACTGAAGCTTTCTTT. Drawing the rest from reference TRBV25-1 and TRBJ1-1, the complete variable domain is EADIYQTPRYLVIGTGKKITLECSQTMGHDKMYWYQQDPGMELHLIHYSYGVNSTEKGDLSSESTVSRIRTEHFPLTLESARPSHTSQYLCASSEWGQGDTEAFFGQGTRLTVV.

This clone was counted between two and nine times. The CDR3 is CASSWTGGDSPLHF. CDR3 sequence (DNA): TGTGCCAGCAGTTGGACAGGGGGCGATTCACCCCTCCACTTT. This chain links TRBV28 with TRBJ1-6; 11 bases map to TRBD1. This CDR3 spans 14 amino acids. The V gene's germline CDR1 is MDHEN and CDR2 SYDVKM. V lost 4 bases to trimming and J lost 8 bases; unmatched junction nucleotides: 1.

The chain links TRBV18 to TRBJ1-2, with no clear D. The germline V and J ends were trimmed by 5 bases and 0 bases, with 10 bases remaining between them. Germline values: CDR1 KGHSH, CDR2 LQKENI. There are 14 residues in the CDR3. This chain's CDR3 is CASSALTTNYGYTF. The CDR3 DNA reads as TGTGCCAGCTCAGCCCTTACGACTAACTATGGCTACACCTTC.

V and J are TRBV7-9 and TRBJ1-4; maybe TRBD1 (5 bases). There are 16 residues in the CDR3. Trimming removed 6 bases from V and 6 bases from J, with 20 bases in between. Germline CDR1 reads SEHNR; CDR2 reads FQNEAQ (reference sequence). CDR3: CASRRGRVPGYEKLFF. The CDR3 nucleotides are TGTGCCAGCAGAAGGGGACGGGTCCCGGGCTATGAAAAACTGTTTTTT.

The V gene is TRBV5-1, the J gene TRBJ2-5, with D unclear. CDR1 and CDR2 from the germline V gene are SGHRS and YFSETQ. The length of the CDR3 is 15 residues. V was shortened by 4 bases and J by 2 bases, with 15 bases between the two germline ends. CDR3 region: CASSLMQIQQETQYF. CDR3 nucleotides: TGCGCCAGCAGCCTCATGCAGATTCAGCAAGAGACCCAGTACTTC.

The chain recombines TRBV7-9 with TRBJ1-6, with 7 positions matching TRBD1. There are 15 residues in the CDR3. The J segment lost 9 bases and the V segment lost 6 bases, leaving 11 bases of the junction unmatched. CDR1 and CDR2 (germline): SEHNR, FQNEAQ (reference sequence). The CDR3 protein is CASRQLETGSSPLHF. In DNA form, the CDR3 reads TGTGCCAGCAGACAATTGGAGACAGGGAGTTCACCCCTCCACTTT.

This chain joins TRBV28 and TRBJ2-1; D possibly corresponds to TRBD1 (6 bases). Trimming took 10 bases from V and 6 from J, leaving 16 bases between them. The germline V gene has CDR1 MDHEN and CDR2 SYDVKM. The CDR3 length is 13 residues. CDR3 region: CAITTGAINEQFF. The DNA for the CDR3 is TGTGCCATAACGACAGGCGCGATCAATGAGCAGTTCTTC.

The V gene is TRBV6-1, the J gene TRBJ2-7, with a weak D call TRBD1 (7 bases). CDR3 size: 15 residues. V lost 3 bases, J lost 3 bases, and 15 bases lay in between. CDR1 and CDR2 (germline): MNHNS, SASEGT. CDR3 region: CASSDIGGGGYEQYF. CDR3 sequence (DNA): TGTGCCAGCAGTGATATTGGAGGGGGCGGCTACGAGCAGTACTTC.

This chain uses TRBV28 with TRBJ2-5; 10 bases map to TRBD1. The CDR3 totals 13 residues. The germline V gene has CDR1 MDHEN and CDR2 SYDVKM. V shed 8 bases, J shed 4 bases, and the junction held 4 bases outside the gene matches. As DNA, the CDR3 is TGTGCCAGCCGACAGGGGGCAATAGAGACCCAGTACTTC. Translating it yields CASRQGAIETQYF.

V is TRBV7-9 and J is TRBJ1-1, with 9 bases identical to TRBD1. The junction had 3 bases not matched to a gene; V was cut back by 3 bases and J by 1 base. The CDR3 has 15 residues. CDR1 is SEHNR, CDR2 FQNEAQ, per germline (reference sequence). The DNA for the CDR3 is TGTGCCAGCAGCTTTTGGGGACAGGGGAACACTGAAGCTTTCTTT. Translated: CASSFWGQGNTEAFF.

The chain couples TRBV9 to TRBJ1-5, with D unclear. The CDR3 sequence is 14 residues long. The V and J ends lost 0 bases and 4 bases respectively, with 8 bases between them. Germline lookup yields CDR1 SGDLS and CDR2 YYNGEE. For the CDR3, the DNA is TGTGCCAGCAGCGTAGAGAGAGGAAATCAGCCCCAGCATTTT. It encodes CASSVERGNQPQHF.

Here the CDR3 DNA reads TGTGCCAGCAGGGCGTATTTGGGGAATCAGCCCCAGCATTTT. Protein sequence: CASRAYLGNQPQHF. The V call is TRBV6-5, the J call TRBJ1-5, with no clear D. V lost 6 bases and J lost 4, with 13 bases in between. In germline, CDR1 is MNHEY, CDR2 SVGAGI. CDR3 size: 14 residues.

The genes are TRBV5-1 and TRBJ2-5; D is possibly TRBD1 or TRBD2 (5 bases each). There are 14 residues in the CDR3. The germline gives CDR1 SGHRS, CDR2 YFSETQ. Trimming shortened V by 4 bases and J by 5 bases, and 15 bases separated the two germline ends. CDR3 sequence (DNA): TGCGCCAGCAGCATCCTTGGGGGTAGCGAGACCCAGTACTTC. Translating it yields CASSILGGSETQYF. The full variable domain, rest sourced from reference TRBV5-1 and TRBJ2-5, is KAGVTQTPRYLIKTRGQQVTLSCSPISGHRSVSWYQQTPGQGLQFLFEYFSETQRNKGNFPGRFSGRQFSNSRSEMNVSTLELGDSALYLCASSILGGSETQYFGPGTRLLVL.

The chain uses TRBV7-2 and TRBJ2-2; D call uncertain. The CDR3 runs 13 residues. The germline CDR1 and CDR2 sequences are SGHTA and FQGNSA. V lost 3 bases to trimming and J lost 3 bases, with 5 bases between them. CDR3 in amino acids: CASSLGYTGELFF. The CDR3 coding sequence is TGTGCCAGCAGCTTGGGTTACACCGGGGAGCTGTTTTTT.

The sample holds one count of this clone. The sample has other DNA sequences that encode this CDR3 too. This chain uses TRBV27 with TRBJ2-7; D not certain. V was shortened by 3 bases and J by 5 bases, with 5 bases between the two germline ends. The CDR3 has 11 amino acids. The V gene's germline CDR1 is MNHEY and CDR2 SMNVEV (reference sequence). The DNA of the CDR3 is TGTGCCAGCAGTTTCGGGCACGAGCAGTACTTC. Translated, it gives CASSFGHEQYF.

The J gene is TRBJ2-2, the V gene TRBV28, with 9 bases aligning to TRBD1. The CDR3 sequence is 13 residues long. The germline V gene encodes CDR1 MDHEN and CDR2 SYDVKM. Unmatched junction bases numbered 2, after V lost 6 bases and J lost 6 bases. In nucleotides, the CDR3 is TGTGCCAGCAGGAGACAGGGGGCCGGGGAGCTGTTTTTT. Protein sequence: CASRRQGAGELFF.

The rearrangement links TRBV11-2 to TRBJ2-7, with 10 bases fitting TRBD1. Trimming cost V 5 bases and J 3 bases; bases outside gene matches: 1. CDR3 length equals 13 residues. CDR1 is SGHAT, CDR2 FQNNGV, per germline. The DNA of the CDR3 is TGTGCCAGCAGCCGGACAGGGGGCTACGAGCAGTACTTC. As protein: CASSRTGGYEQYF.

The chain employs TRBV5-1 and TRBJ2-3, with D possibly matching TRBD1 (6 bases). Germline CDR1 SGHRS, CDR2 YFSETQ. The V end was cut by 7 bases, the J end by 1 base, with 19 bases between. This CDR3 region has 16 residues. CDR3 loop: CASGPGHQKGTDTQYF. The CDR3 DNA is TGCGCCAGCGGACCGGGACACCAAAAGGGCACAGATACGCAGTATTTT.

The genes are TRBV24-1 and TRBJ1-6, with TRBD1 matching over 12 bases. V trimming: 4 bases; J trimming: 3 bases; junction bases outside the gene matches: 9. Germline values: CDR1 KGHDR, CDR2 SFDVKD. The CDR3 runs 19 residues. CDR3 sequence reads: CATSDVGTGGGYYNSPLHF. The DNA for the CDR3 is TGTGCCACCAGTGACGTCGGGACAGGGGGCGGATACTATAATTCACCCCTCCACTTT.

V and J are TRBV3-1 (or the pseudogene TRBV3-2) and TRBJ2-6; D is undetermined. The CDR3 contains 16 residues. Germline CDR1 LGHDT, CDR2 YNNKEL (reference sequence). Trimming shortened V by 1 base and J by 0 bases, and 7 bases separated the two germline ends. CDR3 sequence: CASSQGSGSGANVLTF. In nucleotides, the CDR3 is TGTGCCAGCAGCCAAGGATCGGGCTCTGGGGCCAACGTCCTGACTTTC.

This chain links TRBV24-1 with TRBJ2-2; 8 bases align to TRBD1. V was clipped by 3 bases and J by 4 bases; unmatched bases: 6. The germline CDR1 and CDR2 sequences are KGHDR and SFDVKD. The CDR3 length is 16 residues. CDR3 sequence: CATSDTDRVGTGELFF. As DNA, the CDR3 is TGTGCCACCAGTGATACGGACAGGGTTGGCACCGGGGAGCTGTTTTTT.

The CDR3 DNA is TGCGCCAGCAGCTCAGCGGGAGGGTATATCAATGAGCAGTTCTTC. This encodes CASSSAGGYINEQFF. V is TRBV5-1 and J is TRBJ2-1; 10 nucleotides align to TRBD2. CDR1 is SGHRS, CDR2 YFSETQ, per germline. This CDR3 region has 15 residues. V lost 3 bases to trimming and J lost 6 bases; unmatched junction nucleotides: 6. The variable domain in full, completed from reference TRBV5-1 and TRBJ2-1, reads KAGVTQTPRYLIKTRGQQVTLSCSPISGHRSVSWYQQTPGQGLQFLFEYFSETQRNKGNFPGRFSGRQFSNSRSEMNVSTLELGDSALYLCASSSAGGYINEQFFGPGTRLTVL.